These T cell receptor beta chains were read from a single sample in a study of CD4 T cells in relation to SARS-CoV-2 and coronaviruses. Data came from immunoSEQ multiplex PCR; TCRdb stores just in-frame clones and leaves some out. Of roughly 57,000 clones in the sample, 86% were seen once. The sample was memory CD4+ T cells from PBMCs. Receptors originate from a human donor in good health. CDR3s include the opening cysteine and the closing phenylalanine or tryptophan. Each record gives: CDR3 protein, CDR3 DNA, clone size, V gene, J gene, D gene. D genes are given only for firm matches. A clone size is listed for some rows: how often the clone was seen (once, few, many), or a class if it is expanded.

cdr3_aa: CASSLGFAGSQETQYF
cdr3_nt: TGTGCCAGCAGCTTAGGGTTCGCGGGATCACAAGAGACCCAGTACTTC
clone_size: .
v_call: TRBV7-8
j_call: TRBJ2-5
d_call: .

cdr3_aa: CASTTTAGSTYEQYF
cdr3_nt: TGTGCCAGCACCACCACGGCAGGGTCGACCTACGAGCAGTACTTC
clone_size: once
v_call: TRBV7-8
j_call: TRBJ2-7
d_call: .

cdr3_aa: CASRATGGDGYTF
cdr3_nt: TGCGCCAGCAGGGCTACAGGGGGCGATGGCTACACCTTC
clone_size: .
v_call: TRBV5-1
j_call: TRBJ1-2
d_call: TRBD1

cdr3_aa: CASSYEGRYEQYF
cdr3_nt: TGTGCCAGCAGTTATGAGGGCAGGTACGAGCAGTACTTC
clone_size: .
v_call: TRBV6-5
j_call: TRBJ2-7
d_call: .

cdr3_aa: CASSVAGGGDSPLHF
cdr3_nt: TGTGCCAGCAGTGTTGCGGGGGGAGGGGATTCACCCCTCCACTTT
clone_size: few
v_call: TRBV6-4
j_call: TRBJ1-6
d_call: .

cdr3_aa: CASSRPLRGGLDRSYYEQYF
cdr3_nt: TGTGCCAGCAGTCGCCCCCTTAGGGGGGGCCTAGATAGGTCTTACTACGAGCAGTACTTC
clone_size: once
v_call: TRBV2
j_call: TRBJ2-7
d_call: .

cdr3_aa: CASSVSPTGVADEQFF
cdr3_nt: TGTGCCAGCAGCGTAAGCCCCACGGGAGTAGCGGATGAGCAGTTCTTC
clone_size: .
v_call: TRBV9
j_call: TRBJ2-1
d_call: .

cdr3_aa: CASSARGLADSYNEQFF
cdr3_nt: TGTGCCAGCAGCGCAAGGGGACTAGCGGATAGCTACAATGAGCAGTTCTTC
clone_size: .
v_call: TRBV5-5
j_call: TRBJ2-1
d_call: TRBD2

cdr3_aa: CATSRDRVSGRSVGETQYF
cdr3_nt: TGTGCCACCAGCAGAGATCGTGTTAGCGGGAGGTCCGTAGGAGAGACCCAGTACTTC
clone_size: once
v_call: TRBV15
j_call: TRBJ2-5
d_call: TRBD2

cdr3_aa: CASSWGGRDTQYF
cdr3_nt: TGTGCCAGCAGTTGGGGGGGTCGAGATACGCAGTATTTT
clone_size: .
v_call: TRBV27
j_call: TRBJ2-3
d_call: TRBD2

cdr3_aa: CASSGQGSRTEAFF
cdr3_nt: TGTGCCAGCAGCGGACAGGGGAGTCGAACTGAAGCTTTCTTT
clone_size: .
v_call: TRBV3-1/TRBV3-2
j_call: TRBJ1-1
d_call: TRBD1

cdr3_aa: CASSDPDRDEKLFF
cdr3_nt: TGCGCCAGCAGTGACCCGGACAGGGATGAAAAACTGTTTTTT
clone_size: .
v_call: TRBV10-2
j_call: TRBJ1-4
d_call: TRBD1

cdr3_aa: CAISSGGRPRDTIYF
cdr3_nt: TGTGCCATCAGTTCTGGGGGACGACCGAGAGACACCATATATTTT
clone_size: .
v_call: TRBV10-3
j_call: TRBJ1-3
d_call: .

cdr3_aa: CASSLPGQGSYEQYF
cdr3_nt: TGTGCCAGTAGTTTGCCGGGACAGGGGAGCTACGAGCAGTACTTC
clone_size: .
v_call: TRBV19
j_call: TRBJ2-7
d_call: TRBD1

cdr3_aa: CASSKQGPKELFF
cdr3_nt: TGTGCCAGCAGTAAACAGGGACCTAAGGAGCTGTTTTTT
clone_size: .
v_call: TRBV28
j_call: TRBJ2-2
d_call: .

cdr3_aa: CASSLKETQYF
cdr3_nt: TGTGCCAGCAGCTTAAAAGAGACCCAGTACTTC
clone_size: .
v_call: TRBV11-2
j_call: TRBJ2-5
d_call: .

cdr3_aa: CASSLNSASSGNTIYF
cdr3_nt: TGTGCCAGCAGCTTAAACAGTGCCTCCTCTGGAAACACCATATATTTT
clone_size: .
v_call: TRBV7-3
j_call: TRBJ1-3
d_call: .

cdr3_aa: CASSLTGGAESEAFF
cdr3_nt: TGTGCCAGCAGCCTGACAGGGGGCGCAGAGTCTGAAGCTTTCTTT
clone_size: few
v_call: TRBV5-4
j_call: TRBJ1-1
d_call: TRBD1

cdr3_aa: CASSPVGRAGNEQFF
cdr3_nt: TGTGCCAGCAGCCCGGTGGGGAGGGCGGGTAATGAGCAGTTCTTC
clone_size: .
v_call: TRBV4-2
j_call: TRBJ2-1
d_call: TRBD2

cdr3_aa: CASSWDGYYEQYF
cdr3_nt: TGTGCCAGCAGCTGGGACGGATACTACGAGCAGTACTTC
clone_size: .
v_call: TRBV5-8
j_call: TRBJ2-7
d_call: .

cdr3_aa: CATQQGAIEETQYF
cdr3_nt: TGTGCCACTCAACAGGGGGCGATTGAAGAGACCCAGTACTTC
clone_size: .
v_call: TRBV24-1
j_call: TRBJ2-5
d_call: TRBD1

cdr3_aa: CASTFEPGYTEAFF
cdr3_nt: TGTGCCAGTACCTTTGAACCCGGGTACACTGAAGCTTTCTTT
clone_size: .
v_call: TRBV6-5
j_call: TRBJ1-1
d_call: .

cdr3_aa: CASSLPDSSNQPQHF
cdr3_nt: TGTGCCAGCAGTTTACCAGACAGTAGCAATCAGCCCCAGCATTTT
clone_size: .
v_call: TRBV28
j_call: TRBJ1-5
d_call: .

cdr3_aa: CAWSKQESSWDTQYF
cdr3_nt: TGTGCCTGGAGCAAACAGGAATCGTCGTGGGATACGCAGTATTTT
clone_size: .
v_call: TRBV30
j_call: TRBJ2-3
d_call: .

cdr3_aa: CASRTGAGDTYEQYF
cdr3_nt: TGTGCCAGCAGAACCGGGGCCGGGGACACCTACGAGCAGTACTTC
clone_size: .
v_call: TRBV2
j_call: TRBJ2-7
d_call: .

cdr3_aa: CASSAAVGSLREQFF
cdr3_nt: TGCGCCAGCAGCGCTGCGGTCGGCAGTCTAAGGGAGCAGTTCTTC
clone_size: few
v_call: TRBV5-1
j_call: TRBJ2-1
d_call: .

cdr3_aa: CASRPRTGDSNQPQHF
cdr3_nt: TGTGCCAGCAGGCCTCGGACAGGAGATAGCAATCAGCCCCAGCATTTT
clone_size: .
v_call: TRBV6-6
j_call: TRBJ1-5
d_call: TRBD1

cdr3_aa: CASSSNSDTQYF
cdr3_nt: TGCGCCAGCAGCTCAAATTCAGATACGCAGTATTTT
clone_size: .
v_call: TRBV5-1
j_call: TRBJ2-3
d_call: .

cdr3_aa: CASSVSNQPQHF
cdr3_nt: TGTGCCAGCAGCGTTAGCAATCAGCCCCAGCATTTT
clone_size: .
v_call: TRBV12-3/TRBV12-4
j_call: TRBJ1-5
d_call: .

cdr3_aa: CASSSAGTGTYNEQFF
cdr3_nt: TGTGCCAGCAGTTCGGCCGGGACAGGGACCTACAATGAGCAGTTCTTC
clone_size: .
v_call: TRBV28
j_call: TRBJ2-1
d_call: TRBD1

cdr3_aa: CASSSHGTGDNEQFF
cdr3_nt: TGTGCCAGCAGCTCCCACGGGACAGGGGACAATGAGCAGTTCTTC
clone_size: .
v_call: TRBV6-2/TRBV6-3
j_call: TRBJ2-1
d_call: TRBD1

cdr3_aa: CASSPTGGWQETQYF
cdr3_nt: TGTGCCAGTAGCCCGACAGGGGGTTGGCAAGAGACCCAGTACTTC
clone_size: .
v_call: TRBV19
j_call: TRBJ2-5
d_call: TRBD1

cdr3_aa: CASSQRHTGELFF
cdr3_nt: TGTGCCAGCAGCCAAAGACACACCGGGGAGCTGTTTTTT
clone_size: .
v_call: TRBV3-1/TRBV3-2
j_call: TRBJ2-2
d_call: .

cdr3_aa: CASSPREGRNQPQHF
cdr3_nt: TGTGCCAGCAGTCCAAGGGAGGGACGCAATCAGCCCCAGCATTTT
clone_size: .
v_call: TRBV3-1/TRBV3-2
j_call: TRBJ1-5
d_call: .

cdr3_aa: CASSLGGERGTYEQYF
cdr3_nt: TGCGCCAGCAGCTTGGGCGGCGAGCGGGGTACCTACGAGCAGTACTTC
clone_size: .
v_call: TRBV5-1
j_call: TRBJ2-7
d_call: TRBD2

cdr3_aa: CASSLVIVRTGELFF
cdr3_nt: TGTGCCAGCAGCTTGGTTATAGTGCGGACCGGGGAGCTGTTTTTT
clone_size: .
v_call: TRBV5-8
j_call: TRBJ2-2
d_call: .

cdr3_aa: CASSFDSTNEKLFF
cdr3_nt: TGTGCCAGCAGTTTTGACAGTACTAATGAAAAACTGTTTTTT
clone_size: .
v_call: TRBV27
j_call: TRBJ1-4
d_call: .

cdr3_aa: CASSFKASGVGEKLFF
cdr3_nt: TGTGCCAGCAGCTTTAAGGCCTCAGGGGTGGGAGAAAAACTGTTTTTT
clone_size: .
v_call: TRBV7-9
j_call: TRBJ1-4
d_call: .

cdr3_aa: CASGRLAGGVGNEQFF
cdr3_nt: TGTGCCAGCGGTCGACTAGCGGGGGGTGTAGGCAATGAGCAGTTCTTC
clone_size: few
v_call: TRBV27
j_call: TRBJ2-1
d_call: TRBD2

cdr3_aa: CASSVSGSSNIQYF
cdr3_nt: TGTGCCAGCAGTGTAAGCGGTTCCAGCAACATTCAGTACTTC
clone_size: .
v_call: TRBV2
j_call: TRBJ2-4
d_call: .

cdr3_aa: CAWSVQSYTEAFF
cdr3_nt: TGTGCCTGGAGTGTACAGTCCTACACTGAAGCTTTCTTT
clone_size: .
v_call: TRBV30
j_call: TRBJ1-1
d_call: .

cdr3_aa: CASSQSGGYNSPLHF
cdr3_nt: TGTGCCAGCAGTCAATCAGGGGGGTATAATTCACCCCTCCACTTT
clone_size: few
v_call: TRBV28
j_call: TRBJ1-6
d_call: TRBD1

cdr3_aa: CASTLGYGYTF
cdr3_nt: TGTGCCAGCACTCTCGGCTATGGCTACACCTTC
clone_size: .
v_call: TRBV2
j_call: TRBJ1-2
d_call: .

cdr3_aa: CASRQQGISTDTQYF
cdr3_nt: TGTGCCAGCAGACAACAGGGGATAAGCACAGATACGCAGTATTTT
clone_size: .
v_call: TRBV2
j_call: TRBJ2-3
d_call: TRBD1

cdr3_aa: CASRRTGEASPLHF
cdr3_nt: TGTGCCAGCAGGAGGACAGGGGAAGCTTCACCCCTCCACTTT
clone_size: .
v_call: TRBV2
j_call: TRBJ1-6
d_call: TRBD1

cdr3_aa: CASRPGTSGRAFNEQFF
cdr3_nt: TGCGCCAGCAGGCCCGGGACTAGCGGGCGAGCATTCAATGAGCAGTTCTTC
clone_size: few
v_call: TRBV10-2
j_call: TRBJ2-1
d_call: TRBD2

cdr3_aa: CASSGPPGTVLRGEQYF
cdr3_nt: TGTGCCAGCAGCGGACCTCCAGGGACAGTACTACGTGGGGAGCAGTACTTC
clone_size: .
v_call: TRBV9
j_call: TRBJ2-7
d_call: TRBD1

cdr3_aa: CASCRTRSGSPLHF
cdr3_nt: TGTGCCAGCTGTCGTACCAGATCGGGTTCACCCCTCCACTTT
clone_size: .
v_call: TRBV6-5
j_call: TRBJ1-6
d_call: .

cdr3_aa: CASYGSGGQVSTYEQYF
cdr3_nt: TGTGCCAGCTACGGGTCGGGGGGACAAGTGTCTACCTACGAGCAGTACTTC
clone_size: .
v_call: TRBV28
j_call: TRBJ2-7
d_call: .

cdr3_aa: CASSPATDTQYF
cdr3_nt: TGCGCCAGCAGCCCAGCGACAGATACGCAGTATTTT
clone_size: .
v_call: TRBV10-2
j_call: TRBJ2-3
d_call: .

cdr3_aa: CASSPQALTAGELFF
cdr3_nt: TGTGCCAGCAGCCCCCAAGCGCTAACGGCCGGGGAGCTGTTTTTT
clone_size: .
v_call: TRBV5-8
j_call: TRBJ2-2
d_call: .

cdr3_aa: CASSEDYISINTGELFF
cdr3_nt: TGTGCCAGCAGTGAAGACTATATATCGATCAACACCGGGGAGCTGTTTTTT
clone_size: once
v_call: TRBV6-1
j_call: TRBJ2-2
d_call: .

cdr3_aa: CASSLDYRGREQYF
cdr3_nt: TGTGCCAGCAGTTTAGACTACAGGGGGAGGGAGCAGTACTTC
clone_size: .
v_call: TRBV28
j_call: TRBJ2-7
d_call: TRBD1

cdr3_aa: CASSIRRGTSVYEQYF
cdr3_nt: TGTGCCAGCAGCATACGCCGAGGGACTAGCGTTTACGAGCAGTACTTC
clone_size: .
v_call: TRBV5-8
j_call: TRBJ2-7
d_call: TRBD2

cdr3_aa: CASSITVGRTHEQYF
cdr3_nt: TGTGCCAGTAGTATTACGGTGGGGCGCACCCACGAGCAGTACTTC
clone_size: once
v_call: TRBV19
j_call: TRBJ2-7
d_call: .